These 8 T cell receptor beta chains originate from one sample sequenced in a study of blood T cell repertoires in COVID-19. Sequenced by immunoSEQ multiplex PCR; TCRdb stores in-frame clones only, minus some. Of 180,000 or so clones in the sample, about 80% were seen once. The sample was PBMCs or T cells enriched from blood (not recorded which). These receptor sequences come from a man in his sixties who had been exposed to COVID-19.

The chain recombines TRBV3-1 (or the pseudogene TRBV3-2) with TRBJ2-3; D uncertain. Germline CDR1 LGHDT, CDR2 YNNKEL (reference sequence). The CDR3 is 15 amino acids. Trimming stripped 0 bases from V and 2 bases from J, with 9 bases between. Written as DNA, the CDR3 is TGTGCCAGCAGCCAAGATACGCAGGCCACAGATACGCAGTATTTT. Translation: CASSQDTQATDTQYF.

CDR3 nucleotide sequence: TGTGCCACCAGCAGGCCCTCACAGCCCTCTGGAAACACCATATATTTT. It translates to CATSRPSQPSGNTIYF. The chain uses TRBV15 and TRBJ1-3; D remains ambiguous. CDR1 LNHNV and CDR2 YYDKDF come from the germline V gene (reference sequence). The CDR3 loop spans 16 amino acids. Deletions cut 3 bases from V and 0 bases from J, with 12 bases between.

J is TRBJ2-3 and V is TRBV6-5, with TRBD2 matching 7 bases. This CDR3 is 14 amino acids long. The germline gives CDR1 MNHEY, CDR2 SVGAGI. J gave up 3 bases and V 6 bases, and 6 bases lay outside the gene matches. DNA for the CDR3: TGTGCCAGCAGGTTTGCGGGAGCGACAGATACGCAGTATTTT. Protein: CASRFAGATDTQYF.

The chain joins TRBV24-1 to TRBJ2-1, with 9 nucleotides matching TRBD2. This CDR3 contains 15 residues. The germline CDR1 and CDR2 sequences are KGHDR and SFDVKD. V lost 1 base, J lost 9 bases, and 6 bases stayed unmatched. CDR3 sequence: CATSDFQGLAAEQFF. For the CDR3, the DNA is TGTGCCACCAGTGATTTTCAGGGACTAGCAGCTGAGCAGTTCTTC.

This chain links TRBV5-1 with TRBJ2-7; TRBD2 agrees at 7 bases. The junction had 6 bases not matched to a gene; V was cut back by 0 bases and J by 3 bases. Germline V gives CDR1 SGHRS, CDR2 YFSETQ. This CDR3 contains 15 residues. The CDR3 nucleotides are TGCGCCAGCAGCTTGGCCGGACTAGGTCTCTACGAGCAGTACTTC. Translated: CASSLAGLGLYEQYF.

The chain is built from TRBV5-4 and TRBJ2-7; TRBD1 matches at 7 bases. Germline V gene lookup returns CDR1 SGHNT and CDR2 YYREEE (reference sequence). The CDR3 loop spans 16 amino acids. Losses at the gene ends were 0 bases for V and 3 bases for J; bases not matched to a gene: 9. In nucleotides, the CDR3 is TGTGCCAGCAGCTTGGCAGGGACAGTTCCGAACTACGAGCAGTACTTC. Translating gives CASSLAGTVPNYEQYF.

This clone was counted between two and nine times. The gene calls are TRBV6-6 and TRBJ1-6; D not certain. V lost 0 bases and J lost 10, with 7 bases in between. The CDR3 totals 13 residues. Germline V gene data show CDR1 as MNHNY and CDR2 as SVGAGI (reference sequence). CDR3 DNA sequence: TGTGCCAGCAGTTACTCTAGTGCCTCACCCCTCCACTTT. Protein: CASSYSSASPLHF.

The V and J genes are TRBV5-1 and TRBJ1-1, with 7 bases identical to TRBD1. CDR3 size: 16 residues. The junction had 13 bases not matched to a gene; V was cut back by 7 bases and J by 1 base. Germline CDR1 is SGHRS and CDR2 is YFSETQ. The CDR3 DNA sequence: TGCGCCAGCCACTTAAATGTCAGGGGGGCGAACACTGAAGCTTTCTTT. Amino acids: CASHLNVRGANTEAFF. Full variable domain (remainder filled in from reference TRBV5-1 and TRBJ1-1): KAGVTQTPRYLIKTRGQQVTLSCSPISGHRSVSWYQQTPGQGLQFLFEYFSETQRNKGNFPGRFSGRQFSNSRSEMNVSTLELGDSALYLCASHLNVRGANTEAFFGQGTRLTVV.